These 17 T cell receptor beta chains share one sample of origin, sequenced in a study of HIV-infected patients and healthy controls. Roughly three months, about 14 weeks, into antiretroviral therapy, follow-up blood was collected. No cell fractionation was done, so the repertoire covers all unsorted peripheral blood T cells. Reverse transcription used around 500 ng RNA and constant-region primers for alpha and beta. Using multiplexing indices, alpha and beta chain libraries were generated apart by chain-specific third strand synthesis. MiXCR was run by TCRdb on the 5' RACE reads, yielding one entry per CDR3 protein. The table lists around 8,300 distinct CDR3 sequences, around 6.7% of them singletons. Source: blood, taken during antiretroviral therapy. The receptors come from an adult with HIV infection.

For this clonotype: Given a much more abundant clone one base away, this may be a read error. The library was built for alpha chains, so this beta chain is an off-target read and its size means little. Here the CDR3 reads CAGSYSARTSTSEQFF. The CDR3 coding sequence is TGTGCCGGCAGTTACTCGGCTCGGACTAGTACCAGTGAGCAGTTCTTC. V gene TRBV6-2 or TRBV6-3 combines with J gene TRBJ2-1; TRBD2 matches at 7 bases. The CDR3 runs 16 residues. The germline gives CDR1 MNHEY, CDR2 SVGEGT.

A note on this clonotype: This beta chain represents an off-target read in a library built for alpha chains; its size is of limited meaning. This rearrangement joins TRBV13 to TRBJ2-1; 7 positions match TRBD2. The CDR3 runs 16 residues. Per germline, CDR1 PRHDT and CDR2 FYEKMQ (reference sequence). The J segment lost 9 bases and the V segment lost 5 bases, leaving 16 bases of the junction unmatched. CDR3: CASSAPRSGLRGEQFF. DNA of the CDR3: TGTGCCAGCAGCGCGCCACGTAGCGGGCTGAGGGGTGAGCAGTTCTTC. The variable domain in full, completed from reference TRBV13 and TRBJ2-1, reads AAGVIQSPRHLIKEKRETATLKCYPIPRHDTVYWYQQGPGQDPQFLISFYEKMQSDKGSIPDRFSAQQFSDYHSELNMSSLELGDSALYFCASSAPRSGLRGEQFFGPGTRLTVL.

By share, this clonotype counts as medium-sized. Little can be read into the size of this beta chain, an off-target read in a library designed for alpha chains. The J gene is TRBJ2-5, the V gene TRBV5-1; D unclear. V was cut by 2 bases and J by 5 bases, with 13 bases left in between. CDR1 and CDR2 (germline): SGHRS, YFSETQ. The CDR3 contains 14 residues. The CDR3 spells CASSLGPTRETQYF. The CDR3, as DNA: TGCGCCAGCAGCTTAGGACCTACCCGGGAGACCCAGTACTTC.

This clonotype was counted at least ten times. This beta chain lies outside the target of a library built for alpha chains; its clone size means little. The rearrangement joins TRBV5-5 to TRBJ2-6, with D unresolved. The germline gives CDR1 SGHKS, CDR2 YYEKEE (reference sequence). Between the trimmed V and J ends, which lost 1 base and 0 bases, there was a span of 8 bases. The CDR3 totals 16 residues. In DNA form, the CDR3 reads TGTGCCAGCAGCTTGATACTTTACTCTGGGGCCAACGTCCTGACTTTC. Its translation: CASSLILYSGANVLTF.

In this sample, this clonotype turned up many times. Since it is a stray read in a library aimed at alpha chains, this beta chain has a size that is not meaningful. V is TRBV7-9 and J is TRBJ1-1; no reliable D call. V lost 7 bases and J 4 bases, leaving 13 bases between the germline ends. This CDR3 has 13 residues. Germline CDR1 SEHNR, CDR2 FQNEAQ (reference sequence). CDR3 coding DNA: TGTGCCAGCACCATAAGTTCGGGCACTGAAGCTTTCTTT. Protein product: CASTISSGTEAFF.

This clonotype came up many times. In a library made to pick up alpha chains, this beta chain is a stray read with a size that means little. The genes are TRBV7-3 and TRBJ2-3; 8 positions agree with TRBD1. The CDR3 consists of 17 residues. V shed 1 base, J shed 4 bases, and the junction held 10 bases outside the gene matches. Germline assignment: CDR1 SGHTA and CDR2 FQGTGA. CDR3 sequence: CASSLNSADRGPDTQYF. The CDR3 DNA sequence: TGTGCCAGCAGCTTAAATTCTGCCGACAGGGGCCCAGATACGCAGTATTTT.

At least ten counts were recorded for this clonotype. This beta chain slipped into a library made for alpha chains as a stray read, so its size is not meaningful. The DNA for the CDR3 is TGTGCCAGCAGCCAGACTAGCGGGAGGCACGAGCAGTACTTC. Protein: CASSQTSGRHEQYF. The chain has TRBV11-2 and TRBJ2-7, with 13 bases matching TRBD2. CDR1 SGHAT and CDR2 FQNNGV come from the germline V gene. This CDR3 has 14 amino acids. V lost 5 bases to trimming and J lost 5 bases; unmatched junction nucleotides: 3.

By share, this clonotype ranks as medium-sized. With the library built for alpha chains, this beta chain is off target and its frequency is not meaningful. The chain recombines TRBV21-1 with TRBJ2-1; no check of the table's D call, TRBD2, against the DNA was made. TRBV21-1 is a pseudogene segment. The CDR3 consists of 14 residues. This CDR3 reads CASSVPGGRNEQFF. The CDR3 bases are TGTGCCAGCAGCGTTCCGGGCGGGAGAAATGAGCAGTTCTTC.

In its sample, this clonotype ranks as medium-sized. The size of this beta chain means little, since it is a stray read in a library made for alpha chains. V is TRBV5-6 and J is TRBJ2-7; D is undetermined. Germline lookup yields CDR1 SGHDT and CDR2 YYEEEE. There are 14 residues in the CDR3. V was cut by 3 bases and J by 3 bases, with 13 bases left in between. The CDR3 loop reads CASSSGPNIYEQYF. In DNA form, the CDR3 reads TGTGCCAGCAGCTCCGGACCCAATATCTACGAGCAGTACTTC.

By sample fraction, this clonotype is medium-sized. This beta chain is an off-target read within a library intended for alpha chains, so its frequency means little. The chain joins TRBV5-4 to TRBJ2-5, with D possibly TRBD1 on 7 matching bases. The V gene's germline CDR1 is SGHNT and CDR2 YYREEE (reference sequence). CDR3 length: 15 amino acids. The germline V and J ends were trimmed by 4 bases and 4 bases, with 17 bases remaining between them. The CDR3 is CASSPRGEIGETQYF. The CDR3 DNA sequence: TGTGCCAGCAGCCCCAGGGGGGAAATCGGAGAGACCCAGTACTTC.

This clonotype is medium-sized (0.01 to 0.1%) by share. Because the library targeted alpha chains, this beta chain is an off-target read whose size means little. The CDR3 region is CASSQGAGGTDTQYF. The DNA of the CDR3 is TGCGCCAGCAGCCAAGGGGCGGGGGGGACAGATACGCAGTATTTT. The chain employs TRBV4-1 and TRBJ2-3; TRBD2 agrees at 9 bases. This CDR3 comprises 15 residues. Looked up from germline, CDR1 is MGHRA and CDR2 is YSYEKL. The ends lost 1 base at V and 3 bases at J; junction bases unmatched: 2.

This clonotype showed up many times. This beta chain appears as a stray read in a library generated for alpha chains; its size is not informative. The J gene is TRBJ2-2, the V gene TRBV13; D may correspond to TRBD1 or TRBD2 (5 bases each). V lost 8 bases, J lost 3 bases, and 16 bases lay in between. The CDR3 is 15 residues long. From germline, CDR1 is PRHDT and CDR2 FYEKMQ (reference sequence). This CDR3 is CASSRGSSDTGELFF. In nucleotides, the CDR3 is TGTGCCAGCTCACGGGGCAGCTCCGACACCGGGGAGCTGTTTTTT.

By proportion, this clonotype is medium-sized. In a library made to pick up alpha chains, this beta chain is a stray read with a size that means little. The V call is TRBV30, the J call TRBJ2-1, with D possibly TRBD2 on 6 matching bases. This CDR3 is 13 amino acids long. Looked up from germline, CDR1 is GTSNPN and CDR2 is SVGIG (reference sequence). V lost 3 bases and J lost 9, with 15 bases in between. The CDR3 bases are TGTGCCTGGAGCTGGGACGGGAGCAGTGAGCAGTTCTTC. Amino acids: CAWSWDGSSEQFF.

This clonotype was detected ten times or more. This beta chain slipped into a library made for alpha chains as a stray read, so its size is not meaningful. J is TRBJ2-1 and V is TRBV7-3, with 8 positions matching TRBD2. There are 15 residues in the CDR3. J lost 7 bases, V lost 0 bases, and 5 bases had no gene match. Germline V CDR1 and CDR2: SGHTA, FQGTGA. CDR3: CASSLTSGGLNEQFF. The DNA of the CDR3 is TGTGCCAGCAGCTTAACAAGCGGGGGACTTAATGAGCAGTTCTTC.

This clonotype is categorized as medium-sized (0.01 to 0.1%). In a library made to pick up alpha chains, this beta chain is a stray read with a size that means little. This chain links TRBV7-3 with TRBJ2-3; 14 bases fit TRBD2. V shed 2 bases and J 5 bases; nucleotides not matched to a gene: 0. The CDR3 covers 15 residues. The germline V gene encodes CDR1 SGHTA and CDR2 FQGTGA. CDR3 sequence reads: CASSLGLAGGDTQYF. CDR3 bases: TGTGCCAGCAGCTTAGGACTAGCGGGAGGAGATACGCAGTATTTT.

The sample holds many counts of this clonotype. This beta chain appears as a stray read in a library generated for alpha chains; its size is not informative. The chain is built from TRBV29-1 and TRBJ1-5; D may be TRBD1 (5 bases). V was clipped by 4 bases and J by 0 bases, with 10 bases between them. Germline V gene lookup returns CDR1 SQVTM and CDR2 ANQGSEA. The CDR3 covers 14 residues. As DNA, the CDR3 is TGCAGCGTTGGCGGACACCCTAGCAATCAGCCCCAGCATTTT. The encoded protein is CSVGGHPSNQPQHF. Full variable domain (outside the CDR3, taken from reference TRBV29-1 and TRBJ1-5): SAVISQKPSRDICQRGTSLTIQCQVDSQVTMMFWYRQQPGQSLTLIATANQGSEATYESGFVIDKFPISRPNLTFSTLTVSNMSPEDSSIYLCSVGGHPSNQPQHFGDGTRLSIL.

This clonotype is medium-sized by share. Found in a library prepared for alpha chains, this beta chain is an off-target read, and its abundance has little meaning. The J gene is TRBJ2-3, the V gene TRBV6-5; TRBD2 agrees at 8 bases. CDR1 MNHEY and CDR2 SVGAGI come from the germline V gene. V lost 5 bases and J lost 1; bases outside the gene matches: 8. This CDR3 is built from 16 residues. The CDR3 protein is CASSAGTRFGTDTQYF. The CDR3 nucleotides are TGTGCCAGCAGTGCCGGGACTAGATTTGGCACAGATACGCAGTATTTT.